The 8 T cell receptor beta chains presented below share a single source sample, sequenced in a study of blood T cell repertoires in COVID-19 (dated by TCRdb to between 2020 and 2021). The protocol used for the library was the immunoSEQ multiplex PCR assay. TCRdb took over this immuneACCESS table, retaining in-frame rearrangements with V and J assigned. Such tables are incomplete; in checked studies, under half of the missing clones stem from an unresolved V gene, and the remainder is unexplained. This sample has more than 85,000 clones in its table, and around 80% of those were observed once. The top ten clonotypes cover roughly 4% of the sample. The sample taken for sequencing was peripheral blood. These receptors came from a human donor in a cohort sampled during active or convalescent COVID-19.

CDR3 DNA sequence: TGTGCCAGCAGTTACGGGCCGACCCAGTACTTC. Translating it yields CASSYGPTQYF. This chain connects TRBV6-2 or TRBV6-3 to TRBJ2-5, with D hard to call. CDR3 length equals 11 residues. V lost 2 bases and J 7 bases, leaving 5 bases between the germline ends. The V gene's germline CDR1 is MNHEY and CDR2 SVGEGT.

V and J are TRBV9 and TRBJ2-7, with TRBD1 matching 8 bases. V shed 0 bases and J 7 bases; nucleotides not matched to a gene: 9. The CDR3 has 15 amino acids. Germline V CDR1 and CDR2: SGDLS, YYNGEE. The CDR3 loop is CASSVGQGAKREQYF. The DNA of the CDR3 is TGTGCCAGCAGCGTAGGCCAGGGGGCTAAGCGGGAGCAGTACTTC.

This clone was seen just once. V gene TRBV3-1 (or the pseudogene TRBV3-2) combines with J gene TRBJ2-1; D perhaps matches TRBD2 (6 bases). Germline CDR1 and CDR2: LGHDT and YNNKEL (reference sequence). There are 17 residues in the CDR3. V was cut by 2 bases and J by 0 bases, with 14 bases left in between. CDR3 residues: CASSQSGVTHSYNEQFF. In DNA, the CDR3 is TGTGCCAGCAGCCAATCGGGGGTCACCCACTCCTACAATGAGCAGTTCTTC.

The CDR3 is CASSLDLRDTYNEQFF. In nucleotides, the CDR3 is TGCGCCAGCAGCTTGGACCTCCGGGACACGTACAATGAGCAGTTCTTC. The chain recombines TRBV5-1 with TRBJ2-1, with D possibly TRBD1 on 6 matching bases. Germline V gene sequence: CDR1 SGHRS, CDR2 YFSETQ. V was cut by 0 bases and J by 4 bases, with 14 bases left in between. The CDR3 is 16 amino acids.

The CDR3 nucleotides read TGCGCCAGCAGCCAAGATACGGGGAGGGGTTACGAGCAGTACTTC. This translates into CASSQDTGRGYEQYF. The V gene is TRBV4-3, the J gene TRBJ2-7; 7 bases are shared with TRBD2. Germline V gene sequence: CDR1 LGHNA, CDR2 YSLEER. The CDR3 runs 15 residues. J lost 4 bases, V lost 0 bases, and 6 bases had no gene match.

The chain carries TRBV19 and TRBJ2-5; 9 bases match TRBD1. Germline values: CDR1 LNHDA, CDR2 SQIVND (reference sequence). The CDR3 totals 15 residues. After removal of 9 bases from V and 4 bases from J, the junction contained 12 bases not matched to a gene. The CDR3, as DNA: TGTGCCAGCTCTACCGGGACAGGGTGGCGAGAGACCCAGTACTTC. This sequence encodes CASSTGTGWRETQYF.

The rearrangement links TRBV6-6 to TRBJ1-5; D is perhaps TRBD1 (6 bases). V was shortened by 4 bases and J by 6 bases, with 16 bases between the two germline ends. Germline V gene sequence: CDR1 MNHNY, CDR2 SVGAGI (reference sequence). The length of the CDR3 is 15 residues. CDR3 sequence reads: CASSSPGAVSQPQHF. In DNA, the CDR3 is TGTGCCAGCAGTTCGCCAGGGGCGGTCAGTCAGCCCCAGCATTTT.

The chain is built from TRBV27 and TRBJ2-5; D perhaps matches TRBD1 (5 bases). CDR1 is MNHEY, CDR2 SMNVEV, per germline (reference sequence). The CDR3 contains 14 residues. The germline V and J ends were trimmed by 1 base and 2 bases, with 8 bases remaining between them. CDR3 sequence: CASSLWGSQETQYF. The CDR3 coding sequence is TGTGCCAGCAGTTTATGGGGCAGTCAAGAGACCCAGTACTTC.